These 29 T cell receptor beta chains were all obtained from the same sample, sequenced in a study of blood T cell repertoires in COVID-19. Profiling relied on immunoSEQ multiplex PCR, and the TCRdb table lists in-frame clones only, not all of them. Altogether around 250,000 clones are present, about nine tenths being singletons, with the ten largest covering about 8.8%. The source material was peripheral blood. These receptors originate from a man aged 40-55 years with active or convalescent COVID-19.

The chain employs TRBV7-6 and TRBJ1-3; D not certain. The CDR3 contains 17 residues. Trimming removed 1 base from V and 0 bases from J, with 13 bases in between. Germline V gene lookup returns CDR1 SGHVS and CDR2 FNYEAQ. CDR3 amino acids: CASSLGSVPFSGNTIYF. In DNA form, the CDR3 reads TGTGCCAGCAGCTTAGGATCGGTACCATTCTCTGGAAACACCATATATTTT. Filled out from reference TRBV7-6 and TRBJ1-3, the complete variable domain reads GAGVSQSPRYKVTKRGQDVALRCDPISGHVSLYWYRQALGQGPEFLTYFNYEAQQDKSGLPNDRFSAERPEGSISTLTIQRTEQRDSAMYRCASSLGSVPFSGNTIYFGEGSWLTVV.

This clone has a single count. The chain uses TRBV7-8 and TRBJ1-1, with D perhaps TRBD1 (5 bases). Germline lookup yields CDR1 SGHVS and CDR2 FQNEAQ. This CDR3 has 14 residues. Deletions cut 1 base from V and 1 base from J, with 7 bases between. The CDR3, as DNA: TGTGCCAGCAGCTTAGTCAGGGCGAACACTGAAGCTTTCTTT. It encodes CASSLVRANTEAFF.

The rearrangement joins TRBV5-1 to TRBJ2-1; 8 bases agree with TRBD2. With 4 bases clipped from V and 0 bases from J, the junction kept 24 bases outside the gene matches. The CDR3 is 22 residues long. CDR1 and CDR2 from the germline V gene are SGHRS and YFSETQ. The CDR3 region has the DNA TGCGCCAGCAGCGCCCCGCAGGGGAGTGGTAGCGGGACAACGAGCTCCTACAATGAGCAGTTCTTC. Protein sequence: CASSAPQGSGSGTTSSYNEQFF.

V is TRBV19 and J is TRBJ2-1; 9 bases align to TRBD2. V gave up 3 bases and J gave up 7 bases; unmatched junction bases: 7. Germline V CDR1 and CDR2: LNHDA, SQIVND (reference sequence). The CDR3 is 15 amino acids. The CDR3 reads CASSIAGGPRNEQFF. CDR3 DNA sequence: TGTGCCAGTAGTATTGCGGGAGGGCCAAGGAATGAGCAGTTCTTC.

The chain has TRBV9 and TRBJ2-7, with D uncertain. V lost 4 bases and J lost 4, with 9 bases in between. The CDR3 is made up of 12 amino acids. Per germline, CDR1 SGDLS and CDR2 YYNGEE. This CDR3 reads CASSSREYEQYF. In DNA form, the CDR3 reads TGTGCCAGCAGCTCGAGAGAGTACGAGCAGTACTTC.

The rearrangement joins TRBV11-2 to TRBJ2-7; D unclear. The ends were cut back, 3 bases at V and 7 bases at J, with 10 bases in the middle. The CDR3 is made up of 12 amino acids. The germline CDR1 and CDR2 sequences are SGHAT and FQNNGV. The CDR3 protein is CASSFLSGEQYF. The DNA of the CDR3 is TGTGCCAGCAGCTTCCTCTCGGGTGAGCAGTACTTC.

This clone was counted once. The chain combines TRBV7-3 with TRBJ1-5; 8 bases map to TRBD1. The CDR3 extends over 13 amino acids. CDR1 is SGHTA and CDR2 is FQGTGA in the germline V gene. The J segment lost 6 bases and the V segment lost 5 bases, leaving 3 bases of the junction unmatched. CDR3 residues: CASSQGAGQPQHF. The CDR3 DNA reads TGTGCCAGCAGCCAGGGGGCGGGTCAGCCCCAGCATTTT.

This chain connects TRBV10-1 to TRBJ1-1, with D possibly being TRBD1 (6 bases). V lost 2 bases to trimming and J lost 4 bases, with 20 bases between them. Looked up from germline, CDR1 is WNHNN and CDR2 is SYGVQD (reference sequence). The CDR3 sequence is 17 residues long. In DNA form, the CDR3 reads TGCGCCAGCAGTGAGGGGGCAGGGGAAAAAGTCCTCACTGAAGCTTTCTTT. Encoded protein: CASSEGAGEKVLTEAFF.

As regards this clone: The sample carries other DNA sequences with the same CDR3. J is TRBJ2-3 and V is TRBV5-6; TRBD1 might be the D (6 bases). With 1 base removed from V and 3 bases from J, the gap between germline ends came to 9 bases. Germline CDR1 SGHDT, CDR2 YYEEEE. The CDR3 loop spans 14 amino acids. CDR3 bases: TGTGCCAGCAGCTTGCGTCAGGGGACAGATACGCAGTATTTT. Translation gives CASSLRQGTDTQYF.

In this sample, this clone turned up a few times. This CDR3 is CASSSPGRAYEQYF. The CDR3 DNA is TGTGCCAGCAGTTCTCCGGGGAGGGCCTACGAGCAGTACTTC. V usage is TRBV28 and J usage is TRBJ2-7; TRBD2 matches 7 bases. The V gene's germline CDR1 is MDHEN and CDR2 SYDVKM. The CDR3 totals 14 residues. Germline trimming cut 4 bases from V and 2 bases from J; bases unmatched to any gene: 5.

This clone was recorded a few times. The rearrangement joins TRBV11-2 to TRBJ2-1; 10 bases map to TRBD2. V was clipped by 5 bases and J by 0 bases; unmatched bases: 7. The CDR3 totals 17 residues. In germline, CDR1 is SGHAT, CDR2 FQNNGV. CDR3 in amino acids: CASSDRTSGSSYNEQFF. DNA of the CDR3: TGTGCCAGCAGCGATAGGACTAGCGGAAGCTCCTACAATGAGCAGTTCTTC.

This clone was observed once. V usage is TRBV9 and J usage is TRBJ2-3, with 9 bases matching TRBD2. The V segment lost 5 bases and the J segment 4 bases; nucleotides outside the gene matches: 11. The CDR3 extends over 16 amino acids. Germline V gene lookup returns CDR1 SGDLS and CDR2 YYNGEE. The CDR3 loop is CASRSLAGGAADTQYF. The CDR3 DNA sequence: TGTGCCAGCAGATCCCTGGCGGGGGGGGCGGCAGATACGCAGTATTTT.

The chain recombines TRBV4-1 with TRBJ1-5; D gene unclear. Germline CDR1 reads MGHRA; CDR2 reads YSYEKL. V was pared by 7 bases and J by 0 bases, with 13 bases between. This CDR3 is 15 amino acids long. CDR3: CASTREAYSNQPQHF. Written as DNA, the CDR3 is TGCGCCAGCACCCGGGAGGCGTATAGCAATCAGCCCCAGCATTTT.

The chain employs TRBV10-2 and TRBJ1-6, with 7 nucleotides matching TRBD1. V shed 6 bases and J 10 bases; nucleotides not matched to a gene: 9. CDR3 length equals 14 residues. The germline V gene has CDR1 WSHSY and CDR2 SAAADI. CDR3 region: CASSTGDSGSPLHF. The CDR3 DNA reads TGCGCCAGCAGCACTGGGGACAGCGGGTCACCCCTCCACTTT.

This clone was seen once. The chain employs TRBV5-1 and TRBJ2-7; D uncertain. This CDR3 spans 14 amino acids. The ends were cut back, 3 bases at V and 6 bases at J, with 16 bases in the middle. Looked up from germline, CDR1 is SGHRS and CDR2 is YFSETQ. The CDR3 here is CASSSIYERGEQYF. Here the CDR3 DNA reads TGCGCCAGCAGCTCCATTTACGAACGAGGCGAGCAGTACTTC.

The chain couples TRBV28 to TRBJ1-5; possible D gene TRBD1, 6 bases. The germline V gene encodes CDR1 MDHEN and CDR2 SYDVKM. V dropped 6 bases and J dropped 1 base, with 19 bases sitting between them. CDR3 length equals 17 residues. CDR3 nucleotides: TGTGCCAGCAGGACCGATCAGGGGATCGGGAGCAATCAGCCCCAGCATTTT. Translating gives CASRTDQGIGSNQPQHF.

V usage is TRBV12-5 and J usage is TRBJ1-1; 7 nucleotides align to TRBD1. The CDR3 contains 17 residues. The J segment lost 12 bases and the V segment lost 2 bases, leaving 21 bases of the junction unmatched. CDR1 is LGHNT, CDR2 FRNRAP, per germline. The CDR3 is CASGLQGGLGIQFRTFF. DNA for the CDR3: TGTGCTAGTGGTTTGCAGGGGGGATTAGGAATTCAGTTTAGAACTTTCTTT.

The V gene is TRBV6-5, the J gene TRBJ2-5; maybe TRBD2 (5 bases). CDR1 and CDR2 from the germline V gene are MNHEY and SVGAGI. Trimming removed 5 bases from V and 0 bases from J, with 7 bases in between. CDR3 length: 13 residues. This CDR3 reads CASSPDYQETQYF. CDR3 bases: TGTGCCAGCAGTCCGGACTACCAAGAGACCCAGTACTTC.

The chain recombines TRBV3-1 (or the pseudogene TRBV3-2) with TRBJ1-1, with D unresolved. Germline lookup yields CDR1 LGHDT and CDR2 YNNKEL (reference sequence). The CDR3 totals 16 residues. V lost 1 base to trimming and J lost 4 bases, with 16 bases between them. The CDR3 sequence is CASSQAPPGLSTEAFF. CDR3 DNA sequence: TGTGCCAGCAGCCAAGCCCCCCCGGGATTGAGCACTGAAGCTTTCTTT.

The chain's CDR3 is CASSLWLAGENEQFF. CDR3 nucleotide sequence: TGTGCCAGCAGCTTATGGCTAGCGGGAGAGAATGAGCAGTTCTTC. V and J are TRBV7-2 and TRBJ2-1; 10 bases align to TRBD2. Trimming took 2 bases from V and 7 from J; bases not matched to a gene: 5. The V gene's germline CDR1 is SGHTA and CDR2 FQGNSA. The CDR3 covers 15 residues.

This clone was observed a few times. The genes are TRBV27 and TRBJ1-6, with 7 bases that match TRBD1. The CDR3 consists of 14 residues. Germline CDR1 reads MNHEY; CDR2 reads SMNVEV (reference sequence). With 2 bases clipped from V and 10 bases from J, the junction kept 5 bases outside the gene matches. The CDR3, as DNA: TGTGCCAGCAGTTTAGGACAGGCCGGGTCACCCCTCCACTTT. It encodes CASSLGQAGSPLHF.

J is TRBJ1-2 and V is TRBV5-6, with D maybe TRBD1 (6 bases). V lost 7 bases, J lost 6 bases, and 19 bases lay in between. There are 14 residues in the CDR3. Per the germline V gene, CDR1 is SGHDT and CDR2 is YYEEEE. The CDR3: CASENRAVSNGYTF. The CDR3 DNA follows: TGTGCCAGCGAAAACAGGGCTGTTTCGAATGGCTACACCTTC. The variable domain in full, completed from reference TRBV5-6 and TRBJ1-2, reads DAGVTQSPTHLIKTRGQQVTLRCSPKSGHDTVSWYQQALGQGPQFIFQYYEEEERQRGNFPDRFSGHQFPNYSSELNVNALLLGDSALYLCASENRAVSNGYTFGSGTRLTVV.

This chain joins TRBV11-3 and TRBJ1-2; D might be TRBD1 (5 bases). Germline-derived CDR1 and CDR2 are SGHNT and YENEEA. V lost 4 bases and J 4 bases, leaving 13 bases between the germline ends. The CDR3 sequence is 14 residues long. The CDR3 nucleotides are TGTGCCAGCAGCTCAGTCACAGGTCGCTATGGCTACACCTTC. Its translation: CASSSVTGRYGYTF.

The V gene is TRBV2, the J gene TRBJ2-2; possible D gene TRBD2, 6 bases. The V and J ends lost 0 bases and 5 bases respectively, with 10 bases between them. Germline CDR1 SNHLY, CDR2 FYNNEI. The CDR3 is 15 amino acids. The CDR3 bases are TGTGCCAGCAGTGAAGCGGGACTCAAGACCGGGGAGCTGTTTTTT. Residues: CASSEAGLKTGELFF.

This clone was observed a single time. The V call is TRBV9, the J call TRBJ2-7; 14 bases are a match to TRBD2. This CDR3 has 16 amino acids. The V and J ends lost 5 bases and 3 bases, in that order; junction bases with no gene match: 7. The germline V gene encodes CDR1 SGDLS and CDR2 YYNGEE. The CDR3 region has the DNA TGTGCCAGCAGTACCGGGACTAGCGGGAGTAGCTACGAGCAGTACTTC. This gives the protein CASSTGTSGSSYEQYF.

This clone was seen a handful of times. The sample holds other DNA sequences that translate to the same CDR3. This chain joins TRBV12-3 or TRBV12-4 and TRBJ1-1; D gene ambiguous. The ends were cut back, 3 bases at V and 0 bases at J, with 2 bases in the middle. The CDR3 sequence is 12 residues long. The CDR3: CASSFMNTEAFF. The CDR3 bases are TGTGCCAGCAGTTTCATGAACACTGAAGCTTTCTTT.

The table lists this clone with a few counts. The chain carries TRBV2 and TRBJ1-6; 7 nucleotides line up with TRBD1. The CDR3 runs to 15 residues. Trimming removed 10 bases from V and 10 bases from J; junction bases left unmatched: 16. Germline CDR1 and CDR2: SNHLY and FYNNEI. The CDR3 sequence is CATLNRGPGGSPLHF. CDR3 DNA sequence: TGTGCCACCCTAAACAGGGGCCCTGGGGGGTCACCCCTCCACTTT.

The chain joins TRBV10-2 to TRBJ1-4; D unclear. Trimming took off 5 bases at V and 8 bases at J, with 12 bases between the two ends. The CDR3 contains 13 residues. Looked up from germline, CDR1 is WSHSY and CDR2 is SAAADI. The DNA for the CDR3 is TGCGCCAGCAGTTTCCGGGATTCAGAAAAACTGTTTTTT. Translated: CASSFRDSEKLFF.

The sample holds one count of this clone. The chain employs TRBV27 and TRBJ2-6; D is unclear. CDR3 length: 17 amino acids. Per the germline V gene, CDR1 is MNHEY and CDR2 is SMNVEV (reference sequence). V was trimmed by 2 bases and J by 0 bases, leaving 11 bases between them. In DNA form, the CDR3 reads TGTGCCAGCAGTTTAATAACTTTTGGCTCTGGGGCCAACGTCCTGACTTTC. This encodes CASSLITFGSGANVLTF.